This entry describes one T cell receptor beta chain. Antigen specificity is unknown. Genomic DNA served as template for TCR beta VDJ and CDR3 profiling. TCRdb itself ran the reads through MiXCR, one entry per CDR3 protein. The sample has approximately 300,000 distinct CDR3 sequences, under 65% seen once. The V gene end was trimmed by 2 bases and the J gene end by 4 bases; junction bases not matched to a gene: 8. Germline lookup yields CDR1 DFQATT and CDR2 SNEGSKA (reference sequence). This CDR3 has 16 amino acids. Patients sequenced had flow cytometry evidence of CD8+CD57+ cell expansion. Each patient had severe acquired aplastic anemia. This entry comes from a study of CD8+CD57+ T cells in acquired aplastic anemia. Study as a whole: DNA per sorted CD4+ or CD8+ sample ranged about 0.2 to 30 ug, averaging around 3.1 ug.

Whole-study findings and limits: Both patients and controls carried the same twenty-nine CD8+ CDR3 sequences. The study found no significant CD8+ Simpson's diversity difference between patients and controls.

The J gene is TRBJ2-3, the V gene TRBV20-1, with 11 bases identical to TRBD2. The sample was sorted CD4+, CD8+, or CD8+CD57+ T cells (not recorded which) from PBMCs. The receptor's source is a human donor with aplastic anemia. The CDR3 sequence: CSARKVAGGPADTQYF. CDR3 DNA sequence: TGCAGTGCTAGAAAGGTAGCGGGGGGGCCTGCAGATACGCAGTATTTT.